The 9 T cell receptor beta chains below were found in one sample sequenced in a study of T cells after posttransplantation cyclophosphamide. A marrow graft followed busulfan-fludarabine conditioning, with cyclophosphamide on days +3 and +4. The table came from immunoSEQ multiplex PCR; TCRdb's copy has only in-frame clones and leaves some out. The table records fewer than 13,000 clones, roughly 80% of them present only once. This specimen consisted of PBMCs, obtained after allogeneic stem cell transplant with posttransplant cyclophosphamide. Every receptor here comes from a female patient aged 50-59 years who received an allogeneic stem cell transplant from a related donor, was CMV-positive, and had no GVHD. Part of the T cells may come from the graft donor.

The chain recombines TRBV5-1 with TRBJ1-1; 7 bases map to TRBD1. Germline V lookup: CDR1 SGHRS, CDR2 YFSETQ. With V trimmed by 4 bases and J by 0 bases, 9 bases remained unmatched. This CDR3 has 16 residues. The CDR3 loop reads CASSGNTGAMNTEAFF. The CDR3 region has the DNA TGCGCCAGCAGCGGGAATACAGGGGCCATGAACACTGAAGCTTTCTTT.

The V gene is TRBV28, the J gene TRBJ1-5; D is perhaps TRBD1 (5 bases). The CDR3 consists of 14 residues. Germline V gene lookup returns CDR1 MDHEN and CDR2 SYDVKM. Trimming removed 0 bases at V and 9 bases at J, with 12 bases between. The CDR3 is CASSLWAGSRPQHF. The CDR3 region has the DNA TGTGCCAGCAGTTTATGGGCAGGGTCTAGGCCCCAGCATTTT.

The CDR3 protein is CASIPDSGTGDSVLTF. The CDR3 coding sequence is TGTGCCAGCATCCCTGATTCCGGGACAGGGGATAGTGTCCTGACTTTC. The chain joins TRBV7-9 to TRBJ2-6; 10 bases are a match to TRBD1. Trimming took 7 bases from V and 13 from J; bases not matched to a gene: 16. CDR1 is SEHNR and CDR2 is FQNEAQ in the germline V gene (reference sequence). CDR3 size: 16 residues.

This clone was seen a handful of times. V is TRBV18 and J is TRBJ2-7; D not certain. The CDR3 consists of 14 residues. Germline loops: CDR1 KGHSH, CDR2 LQKENI. Deletions cut 6 bases from V and 0 bases from J, with 12 bases between. The CDR3 sequence: CASSPNPSSYEQYF. CDR3 DNA sequence: TGTGCCAGCTCTCCGAATCCTAGCTCCTACGAGCAGTACTTC.

This clone has a single count. This chain joins TRBV5-6 and TRBJ1-2; D is perhaps TRBD1 (5 bases). CDR3 length: 12 amino acids. The V gene's germline CDR1 is SGHDT and CDR2 YYEEEE. Trimming removed 3 bases from V and 8 bases from J, with 11 bases in between. In DNA, the CDR3 is TGTGCCAGCAGCTACCGGGAGGGGGGCTACACCTTC. Its protein product is CASSYREGGYTF.

This clone was found a few times. The chain combines TRBV7-2 with TRBJ2-2, with 8 bases identical to TRBD2. Looked up from germline, CDR1 is SGHTA and CDR2 is FQGNSA. Trimming took 3 bases from V and 7 from J; bases not matched to a gene: 4. This CDR3 contains 14 residues. The CDR3: CASSLRGASGELFF. The CDR3 DNA is TGTGCCAGCAGCTTGCGGGGGGCAAGCGGGGAGCTGTTTTTT.

In this sample, this clone is large (0.1 to 1%). This chain uses TRBV28 with TRBJ2-2, with no clear D. This CDR3 contains 16 residues. Trimming pared 4 bases from V and 5 bases from J, leaving 17 bases between. The V gene's germline CDR1 is MDHEN and CDR2 SYDVKM. The CDR3 spells CASSSAVSLVTGELFF. The CDR3 coding sequence is TGTGCCAGCAGTTCCGCAGTCTCGTTGGTAACCGGGGAGCTGTTTTTT.

The rearrangement joins TRBV18 to TRBJ2-1, with D possibly TRBD2 on 7 matching bases. V was clipped by 2 bases and J by 7 bases, with 15 bases between them. This CDR3 spans 15 amino acids. CDR1 is KGHSH, CDR2 LQKENI, per germline. CDR3 sequence reads: CASSPNRGAENEQFF. Written as DNA, the CDR3 is TGTGCCAGCTCACCAAACCGGGGGGCAGAGAATGAGCAGTTCTTC.

This clone was seen once. This chain joins TRBV7-2 and TRBJ1-1; possible D gene TRBD1, 5 bases. Germline CDR1 SGHTA, CDR2 FQGNSA. Deletions cut 3 bases from V and 3 bases from J, with 11 bases between. The CDR3 is 14 residues long. CDR3 nucleotides: TGTGCCAGCAGCTTTCAGGGCGGGGACACTGAAGCTTTCTTT. This codes for CASSFQGGDTEAFF.